This TCR beta chain comes out of a study of cytomegalovirus exposure and HLA in healthy donors (dated by TCRdb to 2015 to 2018). About the full investigation: In an earlier analysis of 550 to 750 of the donors, 250 to 350 Gb of sequence data and 100 million or so unique TCR beta sequences from about 180 million T cells were reported. An early release that covered several hundred HLA-typed donors contained approximately 300 gigabases of sequencing data and tens of millions of unique TCR sequences. The genetic ancestry cluster associated with self-reported Caucasian donors included roughly four fifths of the roughly 400 genotyped donors. The aim of the study was to test whether cataloging public T cell receptors could identify signatures of past pathogen exposure. Using immunosequencing, the study profiled T cell repertoires from 666 subjects and related those repertoires to cytomegalovirus serostatus. Besides the first cohort of under 700 subjects, a separate validation cohort made up of 120 different subjects was used. To predict cytomegalovirus infection status, the study combined high-throughput TCR immunosequencing, statistical association of individual TCRs with disease status, and machine learning. A later analysis re-examined previously published TCR beta repertoires from around 670 donors and added high-resolution HLA genotyping to investigate patterns of TCR occurrence. In the later analysis, no new phenotypic data were used to find candidate immune exposures; instead, reliance was placed on TCR beta sequences and their occurrence across donors. An earlier analysis of more than 450 of the donors used high-throughput TCR beta sequencing to judge whether each TCR beta V gene segment behaved as functional or pseudogenic. Alongside the repertoire data, information on donor age, sex, ethnicity and CMV serostatus was compiled. In a later genetic analysis, genome-wide SNP genotypes for about 55% of the roughly 700 donors were used, and that subset was treated as a discovery cohort. Every discovery cohort repertoire had been produced on one sequencing platform. Both class I and class II loci were covered by HLA typing, at four-digit resolution. The number of typed donors differed by locus: roughly 629-640 for A, B, C, DRB1 and DQB1; roughly 510 for DQA1; approximately 600 for DPA1; and roughly 470 for DPB1. Roughly 5 DR-DQ haplotypes were handled as single units for association and clustering because linkage in the cohort was strong. Among 300 to 500 genotyped donors of the cohort, an average of approximately 240,000 unique TCR beta nucleotide sequences was sequenced per donor, of which about 18% were non-productive. Broad study findings and their caveats: CMV serostatus was the only immune exposure information available for the cohort. A further reported finding was that TCR beta sequences accurately predicted the HLA-A and HLA-B alleles for most subjects in the first cohort. A few of the identified cytomegalovirus-associated TCR beta chains were confirmed in vitro to be specific for cytomegalovirus antigens. Only TCR beta chains were sequenced in this cohort, and the absence of alpha or paired-chain data limited detectable features. Most TCR sequences were observed very rarely across donors, whereas some public TCRs were present in many individuals. Because counts were too low, 15 to 20 rarely observed V segments, including chromosome 9 orphons, were excluded from the earlier analysis of under 650 of the donors. The 87-base-pair reads could not distinguish some IMGT-functional V segments, including TRBV6-2 and TRBV6-3, so those segments were excluded. In a later genetic analysis, a missense DCLRE1C variant was associated with V-gene and J-gene trimming of TCR beta chains, and the association was replicated in an independent cohort. In a later analysis, HLA-associated TCR beta chains showed more clonal expansion and lower generation probabilities than non-associated chains that were equally common. A total of roughly 160 TCR beta chains were listed by the study as associated with cytomegalovirus. According to a later genetic analysis, donors in an Asian-associated ancestry cluster had fewer N-insertions in productive TCRs than the approximately 690-donor mean. In a later analysis, several top co-occurrence clusters were reported to appear linked to parvovirus B19, influenza, CMV and Epstein-Barr virus. HLA typing was unavailable for some donors at each locus, so association tests used only the typed subset. An earlier analysis of several hundred of the donors showed that most TCR beta V segments appeared in productive rearrangements either about 90% or about 30% of the time, which broadly matched IMGT annotations. In a later analysis, some 18,000 TCR beta sequences were associated with specific HLA alleles at a false discovery rate of 0.05. A cluster of highly shared sequence variants was judged likely to represent a technical artifact of the sequencing pipeline. Linkage disequilibrium might explain the correlated functional status among segregating V segments, but an unknown experimental factor could not be ruled out. When HLA alleles, especially DR and DQ, strongly co-occurred, TCR associations were difficult to assign to individual alleles. It was suggested by the authors that the approach could potentially be generalized to other disease states and immunological phenotypes. Cytomegalovirus status was reported to be diagnosed by the classifier with high specificity and sensitivity in both the original and validation cohorts. Presence/absence analyses assumed roughly uniform sequencing depth across donors, an assumption that may not hold. In a later analysis, most CMV-associated TCR beta chains were found to appear HLA-restricted, with HLA associations seemingly driven largely by CMV exposure. According to a later analysis, TCR association rates differed among HLA loci, with DRB1 alleles showing the most associated TCRs and HLA-C alleles showing the fewest.

The cohort comprised approximately 700 healthy bone marrow donors. All cohort members were sampled while nominally healthy, although unrecorded immune exposures were likely present. The donor tested CMV seronegative and was one of the 352 seronegative cohort members. Every donor gave a peripheral blood sample, and the peripheral blood mononuclear cells from that sample were used for TCR beta sequencing. Genomic DNA was extracted from the blood cell samples with the Qiagen DNeasy Blood Extraction Kit. Comment on this clone: The target of this receptor is not known. No base-level quality is on record; no much larger clone is a single base apart.

The germline V gene supplies CDR1 MNHEY and CDR2 SVGAGI. Including cysteine and phenylalanine, the CDR3 has 16 amino acids. Only CDR3 DNA remains: 48 bases, in frame from the first base. At the junction V is shortened by 0 bases and J by 11 bases; bases outside the gene matches: 11. Library generation was performed with the immunoSEQ multiplex PCR assay. For the multiplex PCR, a mixture combining 60 forward primers for TCR Vbeta segments and 13 reverse primers for TCR Jbeta segments was used. Amplification of the CDR3 region of rearranged TCR beta genes was performed with a multiplex PCR assay on genomic DNA. The amplified TCR beta libraries were sequenced on the Illumina HiSeq System as 87-base-pair reads. In the source study's methods: A later analysis tallied roughly 80 million unique TCR beta chains across the 666 repertoires, and approximately 11 million of those chains were shared by two or more donors. To remove PCR and sequencing errors, raw reads were error-corrected and collapsed into unique sequences using a nearest-neighbor algorithm that merged closely related sequences. V, D and J gene segments were assigned by aligning CDR3 sequences to IMGT reference sequences. For a sequence to be retained, at least a six-nucleotide match to both a V gene segment and a J gene segment was required. A rearrangement counted as productive if the CDR3 had no stop codons and remained in frame with V and J, and every other rearrangement counted as non-productive. Following IMGT convention, CDR3 was defined as the stretch from the second conserved V-encoded cysteine up to the conserved J-encoded phenylalanine. In an earlier analysis of more than 550 of the donors, sequences lacking an unambiguous match to a single V gene segment were excluded. In an earlier analysis of approximately 610 of the donors, V segments were called functional above 56.7% productive rearrangements and were called segregating when the between-donor standard deviation exceeded 5%. A statistical classification framework was developed to diagnose cytomegalovirus status using the catalog of TCR beta chain sequences. V and J gene assignment, in a later analysis, came from comparing TCR nucleotide sequences with IMGT/GENE-DB human TR gene sequences. In a later analysis, CDR3 sequences and most-parsimonious VDJ recombination scenarios were assigned using the TCRdist pipeline. A later analysis defined each TCR beta chain by its CDR3 amino acid sequence plus V-gene family, and excluded reads lacking a unique V-gene family. In a later analysis, fewer than 600 highly shared, low-generation-probability nucleotide sequences were removed to address suspected cross-contamination and a sequencing artifact. In a later analysis, a clonal expansion index for each public chain was calculated from normalized within-repertoire ranks of inferred template counts. Generation probabilities in a later analysis came from a VDJ recombination model fitted to out-of-frame rearrangements, and those results were checked against IGoR. A later analysis scored TCR-TCR, TCR-HLA and TCR-CMV co-occurrence with hypergeometric tests, applying a repertoire-size bias correction to TCR pairs. A later analysis estimated false discovery rates by permuting HLA or CMV assignments 20 times. In a later analysis, co-occurring TCRs were grouped with DBSCAN, and TCRdist sequence similarity was added when clustering was performed within HLA-allele-positive subsets. For co-occurrence clustering, repertoires with fewer than 30,000 or more than 120,000 public chains were excluded, along with roughly 5 repertoires with anomalous nucleotide sharing. TCRdb mirrors the immuneACCESS table, restricted to in-frame sequences. Some clones are absent from its copies; in checked studies, under half trace to an unresolved V gene, and the reason for the others is unknown. The V and J calls and clone size were taken over from that table, and D and trimming were inferred from the DNA. In all, the sample holds about 150,000 clones, and over 60% of those were seen once. The top ten hold 3% to 3.5% of the sample.

The source of this sequence is a woman aged 40 to 50 in good health and CMV-seronegative. The sample was PBMCs. Recombination connected TRBV6-5 to TRBJ2-5, with 11 central nucleotides matching TRBD1. The DNA is TGTGCCAGCAGTTACTCGGGGACAGGGGGACTGGGGGAGCAGTACTTC. Its coded protein is CASSYSGTGGLGEQYF.